This record concerns one T cell receptor beta chain sequence. This sample was included in a study of cytomegalovirus exposure and HLA in healthy donors. This PCR relied on a set of 60 Vbeta primers and 13 Jbeta primers. Clones were read by immunoSEQ multiplex PCR, and TCRdb kept only the in-frame ones, dropping some. The table has approximately 110,000 clones, roughly 70% seen once; the top ten hold about a tenth. The CDR3 is made up of 11 amino acids. V lost 8 bases, J lost 6 bases, and 8 bases lay in between. Germline V lookup: CDR1 SGHAT, CDR2 FQNNGV. The sequence was collected from a man aged 35-49 years in good health and CMV-seropositive. This chain uses TRBV11-2 with TRBJ1-3, with unresolved D. Sequenced input: PBMCs. Here the CDR3 DNA reads TGTGCCAGCCGCTCCCAAAACACCATATATTTT. It translates to CASRSQNTIYF.